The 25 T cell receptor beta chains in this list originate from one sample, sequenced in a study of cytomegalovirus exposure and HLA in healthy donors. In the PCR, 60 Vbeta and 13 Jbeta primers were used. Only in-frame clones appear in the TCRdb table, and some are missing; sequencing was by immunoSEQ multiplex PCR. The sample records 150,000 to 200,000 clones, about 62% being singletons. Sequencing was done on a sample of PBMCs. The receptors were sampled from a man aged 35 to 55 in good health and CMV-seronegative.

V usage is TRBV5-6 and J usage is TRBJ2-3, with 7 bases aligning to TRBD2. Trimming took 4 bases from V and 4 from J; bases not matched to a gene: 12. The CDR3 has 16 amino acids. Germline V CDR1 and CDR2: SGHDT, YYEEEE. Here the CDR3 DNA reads TGTGCCAGCAGCGTAAATGGCGGGAGCATCGCAGATACGCAGTATTTT. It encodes CASSVNGGSIADTQYF.

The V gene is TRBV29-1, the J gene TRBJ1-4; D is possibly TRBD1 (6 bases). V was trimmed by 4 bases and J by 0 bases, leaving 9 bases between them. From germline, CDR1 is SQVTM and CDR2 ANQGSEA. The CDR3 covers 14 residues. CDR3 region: CSVVQGATNEKLFF. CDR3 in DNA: TGCAGCGTTGTACAGGGCGCAACTAATGAAAAACTGTTTTTT.

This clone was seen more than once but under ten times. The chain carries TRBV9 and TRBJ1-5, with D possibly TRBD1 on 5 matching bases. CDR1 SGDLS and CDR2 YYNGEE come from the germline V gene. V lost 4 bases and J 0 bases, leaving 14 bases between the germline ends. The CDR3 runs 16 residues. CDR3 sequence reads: CASSPGGPYSNQPQHF. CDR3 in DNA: TGTGCCAGCAGCCCGGGGGGACCGTATAGCAATCAGCCCCAGCATTTT.

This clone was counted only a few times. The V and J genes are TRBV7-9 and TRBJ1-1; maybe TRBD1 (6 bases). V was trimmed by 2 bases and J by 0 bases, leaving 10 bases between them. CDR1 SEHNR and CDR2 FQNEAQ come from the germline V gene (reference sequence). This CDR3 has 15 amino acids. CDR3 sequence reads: CASSLNSGVNTEAFF. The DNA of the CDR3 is TGTGCCAGCAGCTTAAACTCAGGGGTGAACACTGAAGCTTTCTTT.

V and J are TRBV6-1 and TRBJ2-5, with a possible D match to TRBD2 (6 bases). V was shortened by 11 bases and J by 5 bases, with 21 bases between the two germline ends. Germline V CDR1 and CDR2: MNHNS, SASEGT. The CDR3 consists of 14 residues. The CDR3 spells CAAAPGLGRETQYF. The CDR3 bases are TGTGCCGCCGCGCCGGGGTTGGGGAGGGAGACCCAGTACTTC.

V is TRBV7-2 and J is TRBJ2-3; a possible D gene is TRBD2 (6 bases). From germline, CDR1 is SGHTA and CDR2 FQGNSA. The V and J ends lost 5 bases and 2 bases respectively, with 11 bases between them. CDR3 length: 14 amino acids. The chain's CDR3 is CASSPGTSTDTQYF. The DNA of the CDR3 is TGTGCCAGCAGCCCCGGGACTTCCACAGATACGCAGTATTTT. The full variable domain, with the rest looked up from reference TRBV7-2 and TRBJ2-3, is GAGVSQSPSNKVTEKGKDVELRCDPISGHTALYWYRQSLGQGLEFLIYFQGNSAPDKSGLPSDRFSAERTGGSVSTLTIQRTQQEDSAVYLCASSPGTSTDTQYFGPGTRLTVL.

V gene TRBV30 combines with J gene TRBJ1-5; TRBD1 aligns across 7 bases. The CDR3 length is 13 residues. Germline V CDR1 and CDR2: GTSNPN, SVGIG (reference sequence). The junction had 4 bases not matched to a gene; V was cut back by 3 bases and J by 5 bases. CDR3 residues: CAWSDRDYQPQHF. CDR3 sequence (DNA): TGTGCCTGGAGCGACAGGGATTATCAGCCCCAGCATTTT.

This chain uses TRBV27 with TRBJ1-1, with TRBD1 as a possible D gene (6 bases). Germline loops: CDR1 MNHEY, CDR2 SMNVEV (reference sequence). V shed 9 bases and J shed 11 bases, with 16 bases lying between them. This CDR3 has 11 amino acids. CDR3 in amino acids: CASSGERRAFF. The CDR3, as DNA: TGTGCCAGTTCAGGGGAAAGACGTGCTTTCTTT.

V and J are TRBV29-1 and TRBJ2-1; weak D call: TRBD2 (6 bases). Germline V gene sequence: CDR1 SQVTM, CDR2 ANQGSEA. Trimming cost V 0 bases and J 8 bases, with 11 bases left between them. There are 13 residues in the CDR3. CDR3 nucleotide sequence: TGCAGCGTTGAAGAGTTCGGGAGCGATGAGCAGTTCTTC. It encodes CSVEEFGSDEQFF.

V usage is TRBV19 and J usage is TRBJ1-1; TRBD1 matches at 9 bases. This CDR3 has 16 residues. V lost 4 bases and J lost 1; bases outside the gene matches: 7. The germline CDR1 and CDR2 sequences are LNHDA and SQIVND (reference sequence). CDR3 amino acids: CASSSTGGRGNTEAFF. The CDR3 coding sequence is TGTGCCAGTAGTAGCACAGGGGGCAGGGGGAACACTGAAGCTTTCTTT.

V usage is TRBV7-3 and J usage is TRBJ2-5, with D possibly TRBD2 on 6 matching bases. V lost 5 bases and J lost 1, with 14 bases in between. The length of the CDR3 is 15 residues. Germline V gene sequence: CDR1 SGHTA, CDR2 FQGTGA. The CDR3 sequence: CASSVADSGQETQYF. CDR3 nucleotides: TGTGCCAGCAGCGTCGCAGATAGCGGCCAAGAGACCCAGTACTTC. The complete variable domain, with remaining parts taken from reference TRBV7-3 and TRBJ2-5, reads GAGVSQTPSNKVTEKGKYVELRCDPISGHTALYWYRQSLGQGPEFLIYFQGTGAADDSGLPNDRFFAVRPEGSVSTLKIQRTERGDSAVYLCASSVADSGQETQYFGPGTRLLVL.

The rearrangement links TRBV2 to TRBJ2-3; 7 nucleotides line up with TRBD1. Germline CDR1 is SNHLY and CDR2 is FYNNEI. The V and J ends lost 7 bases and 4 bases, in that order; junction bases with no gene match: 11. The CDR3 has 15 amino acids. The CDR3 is CASIKGVTGADTQYF. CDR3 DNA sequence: TGTGCCAGCATTAAAGGCGTCACAGGGGCAGATACGCAGTATTTT.

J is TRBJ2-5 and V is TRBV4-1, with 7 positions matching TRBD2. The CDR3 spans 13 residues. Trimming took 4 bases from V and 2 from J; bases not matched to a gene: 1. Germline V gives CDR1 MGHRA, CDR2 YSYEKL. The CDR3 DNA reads TGCGCCAGCAGCCGGGGACTACAAGAGACCCAGTACTTC. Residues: CASSRGLQETQYF.

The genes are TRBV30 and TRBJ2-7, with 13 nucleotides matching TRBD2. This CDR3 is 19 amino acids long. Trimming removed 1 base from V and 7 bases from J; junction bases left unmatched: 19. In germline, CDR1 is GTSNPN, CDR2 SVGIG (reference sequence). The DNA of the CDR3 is TGTGCCTGGAGTGATCACAGGGGGAGGACTAGCGGGGGCCCCGGGGAGCAGTACTTC. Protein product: CAWSDHRGRTSGGPGEQYF.

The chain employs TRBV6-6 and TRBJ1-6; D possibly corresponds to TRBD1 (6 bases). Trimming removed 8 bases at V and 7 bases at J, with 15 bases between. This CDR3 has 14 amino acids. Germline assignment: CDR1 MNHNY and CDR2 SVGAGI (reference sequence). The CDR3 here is CASSLDRINSPLHF. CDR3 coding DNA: TGTGCCAGCTCCCTCGACAGGATCAATTCACCCCTCCACTTT.

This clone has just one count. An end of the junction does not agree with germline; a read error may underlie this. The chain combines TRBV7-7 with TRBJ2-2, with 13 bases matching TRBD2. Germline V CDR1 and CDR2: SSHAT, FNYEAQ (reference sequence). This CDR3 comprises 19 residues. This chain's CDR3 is CASSGVSTSGRATTGELFF. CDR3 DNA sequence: TGTGCTAGCAGCGGGGTATCTACTAGCGGGAGGGCCACCACCGGGGAGCTGTTTTTT.

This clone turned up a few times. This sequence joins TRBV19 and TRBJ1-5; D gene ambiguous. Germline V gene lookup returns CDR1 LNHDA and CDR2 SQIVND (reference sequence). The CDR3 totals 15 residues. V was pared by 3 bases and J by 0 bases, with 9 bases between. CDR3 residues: CASSIGAGSNQPQHF. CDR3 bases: TGTGCCAGTAGTATCGGCGCAGGTAGCAATCAGCCCCAGCATTTT.

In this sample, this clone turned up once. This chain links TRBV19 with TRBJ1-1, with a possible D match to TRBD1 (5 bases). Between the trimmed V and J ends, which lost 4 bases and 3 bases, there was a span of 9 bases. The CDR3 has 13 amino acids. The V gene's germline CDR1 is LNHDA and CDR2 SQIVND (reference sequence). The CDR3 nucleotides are TGTGCCAGTAGTAGGGGGGGTGACACTGAAGCTTTCTTT. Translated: CASSRGGDTEAFF. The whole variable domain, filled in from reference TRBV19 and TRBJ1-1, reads DGGITQSPKYLFRKEGQNVTLSCEQNLNHDAMYWYRQDPGQGLRLIYYSQIVNDFQKGDIAEGYSVSREKKESFPLTVTSAQKNPTAFYLCASSRGGDTEAFFGQGTRLTVV.

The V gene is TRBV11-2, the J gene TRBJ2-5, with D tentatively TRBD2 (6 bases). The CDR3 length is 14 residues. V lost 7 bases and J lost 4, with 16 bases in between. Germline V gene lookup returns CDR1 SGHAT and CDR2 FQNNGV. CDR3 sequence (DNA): TGTGCCAGCACCCTCCGCCCAGCGGGAGAGACCCAGTACTTC. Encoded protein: CASTLRPAGETQYF.

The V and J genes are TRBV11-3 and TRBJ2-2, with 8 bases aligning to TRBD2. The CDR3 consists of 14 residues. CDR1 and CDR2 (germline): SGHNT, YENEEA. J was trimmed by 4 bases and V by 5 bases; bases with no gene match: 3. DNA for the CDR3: TGTGCCAGCAGCCTCCGGGGGGGCACCGGGGAGCTGTTTTTT. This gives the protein CASSLRGGTGELFF.

The CDR3 bases are TGTGCCAGCAGCGGCCGGGCGGGCGTCCGCACAGATACGCAGTATTTT. It encodes CASSGRAGVRTDTQYF. The chain recombines TRBV9 with TRBJ2-3; D possibly corresponds to TRBD2 (5 bases). This CDR3 is built from 16 residues. Germline V gives CDR1 SGDLS, CDR2 YYNGEE. V lost 3 bases to trimming and J lost 1 base, with 15 bases between them. The full variable domain, rest sourced from reference TRBV9 and TRBJ2-3, is DSGVTQTPKHLITATGQRVTLRCSPRSGDLSVYWYQQSLDQGLQFLIQYYNGEERAKGNILERFSAQQFPDLHSELNLSSLELGDSALYFCASSGRAGVRTDTQYFGPGTRLTVL.

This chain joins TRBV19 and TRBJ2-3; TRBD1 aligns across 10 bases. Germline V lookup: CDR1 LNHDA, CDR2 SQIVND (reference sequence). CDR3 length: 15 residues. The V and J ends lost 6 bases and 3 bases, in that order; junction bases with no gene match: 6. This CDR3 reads CASSRAGQGTDTQYF. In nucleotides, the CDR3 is TGTGCCAGTAGCCGGGCGGGACAGGGGACAGATACGCAGTATTTT.

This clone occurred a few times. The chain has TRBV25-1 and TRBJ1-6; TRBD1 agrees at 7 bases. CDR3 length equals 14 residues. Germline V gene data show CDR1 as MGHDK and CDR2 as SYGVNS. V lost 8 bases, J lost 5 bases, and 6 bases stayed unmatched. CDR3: CASRRTGDNSPLHF. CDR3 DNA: TGTGCCAGCCGGCGGACAGGCGATAATTCACCCCTCCACTTT.

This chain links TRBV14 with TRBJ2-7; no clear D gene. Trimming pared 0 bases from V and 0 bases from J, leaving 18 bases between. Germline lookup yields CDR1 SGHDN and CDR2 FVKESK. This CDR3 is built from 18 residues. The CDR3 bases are TGTGCCAGCAGCCAAGACCCCAGACAAGGCTTCACCTCCTACGAGCAGTACTTC. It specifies CASSQDPRQGFTSYEQYF.

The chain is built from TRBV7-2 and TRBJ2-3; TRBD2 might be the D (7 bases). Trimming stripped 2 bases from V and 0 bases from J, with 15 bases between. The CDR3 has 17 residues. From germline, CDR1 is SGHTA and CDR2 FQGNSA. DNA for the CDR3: TGTGCCAGCAGCTTAAACGCGGCGGGGGCTAGCACAGATACGCAGTATTTT. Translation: CASSLNAAGASTDTQYF.